This TCR beta chain was found in a study of beta chain features in type 1 diabetes. Whole-study results and caveats: In all four CD4+ subsets, TCRB CDR3 length was significantly, moderately reduced in type 1 diabetes. Possible PCR preference for shorter templates applied equally to patients and controls.

The CDR3 covers 13 residues. V gave up 0 bases and J gave up 6 bases, with 9 bases separating them. Since all of the isolated RNA was reverse transcribed, expressed TCRB transcripts were what got sequenced. Sequenced by immunoSEQ multiplex PCR; TCRdb stores in-frame clones only, minus some. The top ten clones hold more than 0.095% of a sample with about 650,000 clones, around 12% of them seen once. This clone has just a few counts. Its matching antigen is unknown. Per donor, one heparinised blood draw averaged approximately 110 mL. Using CD45RO/CCR7/CD25/CD127/CD95/CD27, CD4+ naive, central memory, regulatory and stem cell-like memory cells were sorted.

Sequencing was carried out using naive CD4+ T cells from blood. The V and J genes are TRBV23-1 and TRBJ2-7; tentatively, D is TRBD1 (6 bases). TRBV23-1 counts as an open reading frame of uncertain function. The TCR originated in a man aged 30 to 39 with type 1 diabetes. CDR3 in DNA: TGCGCCAGCAGTCAATCTCAGGGGCGCGAGCAGTACTTC. It is translated as CASSQSQGREQYF.